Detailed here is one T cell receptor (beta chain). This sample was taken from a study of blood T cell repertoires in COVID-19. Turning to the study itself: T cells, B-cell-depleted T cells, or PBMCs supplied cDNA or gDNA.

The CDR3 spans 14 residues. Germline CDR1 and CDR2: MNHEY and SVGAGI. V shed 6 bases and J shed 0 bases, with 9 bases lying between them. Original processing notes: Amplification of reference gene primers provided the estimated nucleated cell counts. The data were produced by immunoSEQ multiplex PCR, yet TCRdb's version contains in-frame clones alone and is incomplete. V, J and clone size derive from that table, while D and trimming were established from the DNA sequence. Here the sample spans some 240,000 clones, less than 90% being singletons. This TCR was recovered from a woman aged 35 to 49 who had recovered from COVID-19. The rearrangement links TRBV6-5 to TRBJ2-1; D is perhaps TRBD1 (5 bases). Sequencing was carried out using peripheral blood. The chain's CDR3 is CASRFDSSYNEQFF. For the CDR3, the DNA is TGTGCCAGCAGATTCGACAGCTCCTACAATGAGCAGTTCTTC.